The sequence of this TCR beta chain was determined in a study of cytomegalovirus exposure and HLA in healthy donors. Broader study findings: Some V segments, TRBV6-2 and TRBV6-3 among them, were indistinguishable and were therefore excluded.

This CDR3 is 15 amino acids long. With 0 bases removed from V and 4 bases from J, the gap between germline ends came to 12 bases. Germline loops: CDR1 WNHNN, CDR2 SYGVQD (reference sequence). Primers included in the PCR were 60 Vbeta and 13 Jbeta primers. Measured with immunoSEQ multiplex PCR; TCRdb has only the in-frame clones, and not every one. The sample lists 110,000 to 150,000 clones; 75% to 90% were seen once. A few counts support this clone. Its antigen is still unknown. The rearrangement links TRBV10-1 to TRBJ1-1; a weak D match, TRBD1 (6 bases). The sequencing input was PBMCs. The receptor was isolated from a female donor in good health and CMV-seronegative. CDR3 bases: TGCGCCAGCAGTGAGTCAGTAGGGGGGGTCACTGAAGCTTTCTTT. This translates into CASSESVGGVTEAFF.